The T cell receptor (beta chain) under discussion was sequenced for a study of shared clonotypes between healthy human individuals. Terminally differentiated effector memory CD45RA+ cells were excluded from the naive CD8 cells, which were CD45RO-negative and positively selected for CCR7. CDR3 length equals 16 residues. The germline V gene encodes CDR1 MNHNS and CDR2 SASEGT. With 2 bases removed from V and 7 bases from J, the gap between germline ends came to 19 bases. Generated by immunoSEQ multiplex PCR, the TCRdb table keeps only in-frame clones and is missing some. The sample lists about 2 million clones, approximately 95% occurring once.

What was sequenced was naive CD8+ T cells sorted from blood. The TCR was taken from a young man in good health. This chain uses TRBV6-1 with TRBJ2-3, with D perhaps TRBD2 (6 bases). CDR3 residues: CASSEFVGMEGNTQYF. The CDR3, as DNA: TGTGCCAGCAGTGAATTTGTGGGGATGGAGGGAAATACGCAGTATTTT.